The next 3 T cell receptor beta chains were all read from a single sample in a study of blood T cell repertoires in COVID-19 (dated by TCRdb to the early 2020s). The library was produced with the immunoSEQ multiplex PCR assay. Entries here come from immuneACCESS through TCRdb and include only in-frame sequences with V and J called. Some clones fail to appear in such tables; in the studies checked, an unresolved V gene covers under half of the shortfall, and the cause of the remainder is unknown. The sample has approximately 450,000 clones on record, 85% to 90% of them singletons. The ten most abundant clones make up about 1.1% of the sample. Sequenced sample: PBMCs or T cells enriched from blood (not recorded which). The receptors stem from a man aged 30 to 45 who had recovered from COVID-19.

The V call is TRBV15, the J call TRBJ1-6; TRBD1 agrees at 7 bases. Germline V gene data show CDR1 as LNHNV and CDR2 as YYDKDF (reference sequence). The CDR3 runs to 15 residues. J was trimmed by 6 bases and V by 0 bases; bases with no gene match: 2. This CDR3 is CATSREGTVNSPLHF. CDR3 DNA sequence: TGTGCCACCAGCAGAGAAGGGACAGTTAATTCACCCCTCCACTTT.

The chain links TRBV5-1 to TRBJ1-1; TRBD1 is a possible D gene (5 bases). The germline CDR1 and CDR2 sequences are SGHRS and YFSETQ. The CDR3 is 14 residues long. Trimming shortened V by 5 bases and J by 1 base, and 12 bases separated the two germline ends. CDR3 nucleotide sequence: TGCGCCAGCAGTGATAGGACAACGAACACTGAAGCTTTCTTT. It is translated as CASSDRTTNTEAFF.

The chain employs TRBV7-9 and TRBJ2-5; TRBD2 might be the D (6 bases). Per germline, CDR1 SEHNR and CDR2 FQNEAQ (reference sequence). V was shortened by 5 bases and J by 4 bases, with 17 bases between the two germline ends. This CDR3 has 15 amino acids. The CDR3 bases are TGTGCCAGCAGCCTCTCCGCCGCGGGACTAGAGACCCAGTACTTC. It yields the protein CASSLSAAGLETQYF.